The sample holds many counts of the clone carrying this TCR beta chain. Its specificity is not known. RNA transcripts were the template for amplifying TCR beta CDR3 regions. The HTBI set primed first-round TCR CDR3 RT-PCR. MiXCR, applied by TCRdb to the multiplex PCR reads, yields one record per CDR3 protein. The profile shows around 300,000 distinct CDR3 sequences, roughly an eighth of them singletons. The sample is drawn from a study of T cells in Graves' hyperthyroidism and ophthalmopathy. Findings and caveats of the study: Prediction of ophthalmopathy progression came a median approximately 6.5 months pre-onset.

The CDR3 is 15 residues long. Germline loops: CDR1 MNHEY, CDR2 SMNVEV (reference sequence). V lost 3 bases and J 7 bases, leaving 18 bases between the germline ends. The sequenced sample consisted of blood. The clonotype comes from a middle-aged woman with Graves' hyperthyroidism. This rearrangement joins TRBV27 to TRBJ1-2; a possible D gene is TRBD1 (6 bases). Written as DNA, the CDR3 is TGTGCCAGCAGTTTCGGGGGGGCGGGGGCGTCTGGCTACACCTTC. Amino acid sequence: CASSFGGAGASGYTF.